Below, one TCR beta chain is given with its context. The antigen is not known. The data are from a study of lymphopenia after photon versus proton radiotherapy. Overall study results and limits: Oligoclonal CD8+ Temra expansion after nadir drove photon patients' diversity drop. Survival link was tested only in deceased patients; proton benefit remains a possibility. Under photons, naive T cells and diversity fell while effector/memory populations rose. In patients who died, overall survival fell as post-nadir TCR diversity dropped more.

The assay was immunoSEQ multiplex PCR, and TCRdb's table has in-frame clones only and misses some. In the table there are about 83,000 clones, approximately 82% of which are singletons. CDR1 is SGDLS and CDR2 is YYNGEE in the germline V gene. This CDR3 is 17 amino acids long. V was pared by 0 bases and J by 1 base, with 13 bases between. The chain is built from TRBV9 and TRBJ1-4, with a tentative D call TRBD1 (5 bases). The specimen comprised peripheral blood, sampled from a patient treated with proton-based radiotherapy. This clonotype was obtained from a man in his 60s with pancreatic cancer. This chain's CDR3 is CASSVDPPGGTNEKLFF. The CDR3 region has the DNA TGTGCCAGCAGCGTAGATCCCCCGGGGGGAACTAATGAAAAACTGTTTTTT.